This T cell receptor beta chain was sequenced during a study of blood T cell repertoires in COVID-19. Cohort assignment relied on participant-reported clinical history. Per the study methods: Scientists estimated how many nucleated cells there were by amplifying reference gene primers. Method: immunoSEQ multiplex PCR; TCRdb's copy keeps in-frame clones and lacks some. Clone size and V and J calls were adopted from that table, with D and trimming inferred from the DNA. In the table there are some 300,000 clones, over 85% of which are singletons. V was trimmed by 8 bases and J by 4 bases, leaving 19 bases between them. The CDR3 runs to 15 residues. Germline V gene lookup returns CDR1 MNHEY and CDR2 SMNVEV (reference sequence).

This chain joins TRBV27 and TRBJ2-3; D is perhaps TRBD1 (6 bases). The source of this sequence is a woman aged 30 to 39 who had recovered from COVID-19. The sequenced sample was PBMCs or T cells enriched from blood (not recorded which). The CDR3 loop is CASAPTAGVPDTQYF. In DNA, the CDR3 is TGTGCCAGCGCTCCGACCGCAGGGGTTCCAGATACGCAGTATTTT.